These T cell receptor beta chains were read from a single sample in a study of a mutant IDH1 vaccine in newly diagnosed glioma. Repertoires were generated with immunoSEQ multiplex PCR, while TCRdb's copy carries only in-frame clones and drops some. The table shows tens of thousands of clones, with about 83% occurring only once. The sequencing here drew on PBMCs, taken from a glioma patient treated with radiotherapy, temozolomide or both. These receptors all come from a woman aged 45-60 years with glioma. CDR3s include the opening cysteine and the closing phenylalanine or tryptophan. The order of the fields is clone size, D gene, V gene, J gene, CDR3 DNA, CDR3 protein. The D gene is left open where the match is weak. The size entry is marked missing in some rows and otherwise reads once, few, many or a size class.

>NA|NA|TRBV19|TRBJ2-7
TGTGCCAGTAGTCGGGGACCTTCCTACGAGCAGTACTTC
CASSRGPSYEQYF
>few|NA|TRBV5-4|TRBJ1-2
TGTGCCAGCAGCTTGGATGGGGGATTCGATGGCTACACCTTC
CASSLDGGFDGYTF
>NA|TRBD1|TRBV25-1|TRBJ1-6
TGTGCCAGCAGTGAATCAGGGCAGGGGGCATCACCCCTCCACTTT
CASSESGQGASPLHF
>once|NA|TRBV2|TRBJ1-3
TGTGCCAGAGGTCGGACATCAAGAGGCTCTGGAAACACCATATATTTT
CARGRTSRGSGNTIYF
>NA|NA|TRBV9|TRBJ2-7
TGTGCCAGCAGCGTAGGGGCCCAGGGAACCTACGAGCAGTACTTC
CASSVGAQGTYEQYF
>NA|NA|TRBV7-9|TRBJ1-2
TGTGCCAGCAGCTTAATACCGTATGGCTACACCTTC
CASSLIPYGYTF
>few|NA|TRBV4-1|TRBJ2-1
TGCGCCAGCAGCCTCGCGATACCGGCGGGGAGCTCCTACAATGAGCAGTTCTTC
CASSLAIPAGSSYNEQFF
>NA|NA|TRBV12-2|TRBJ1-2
TGTGCAAGTCGCTACCTCTGGTGCCTCTCGGACTATGGCTACACCTTC
CASRYLWCLSDYGYTF
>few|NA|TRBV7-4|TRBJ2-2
TGTGCCAGCAGCCCCCCCCGGGCGTGGACCGGGGAGCTGTTTTTT
CASSPPRAWTGELFF
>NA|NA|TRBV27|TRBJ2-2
TGTGCCAGCAGTTTATTGGGGGGCGGGAACACCGGGGAGCTGTTTTTT
CASSLLGGGNTGELFF
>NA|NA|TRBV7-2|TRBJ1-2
TGTGCCACCGTGCTGGTCTATAGTAATGGCTACACCTTC
CATVLVYSNGYTF
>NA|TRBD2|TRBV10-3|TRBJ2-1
TGTGCCATCAGGGGACTAGCGGGGGGTCACAATGAGCAGTTCTTC
CAIRGLAGGHNEQFF
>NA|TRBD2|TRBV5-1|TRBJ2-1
TGCGCCAGCAGCTTGGGGGGAGGGACCAATGAGCAGTTCTTC
CASSLGGGTNEQFF
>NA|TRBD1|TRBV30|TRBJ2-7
TGTGCCTGGAGCACCGGACAGGGGGACGAGCAGTACTTC
CAWSTGQGDEQYF
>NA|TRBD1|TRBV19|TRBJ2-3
TGTGCCACCCTGGGACAGGGGGCGGGAAGGGCCACAGATACGCAGTATTTT
CATLGQGAGRATDTQYF
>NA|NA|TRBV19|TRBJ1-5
TGTGCCAGTAGTATGGCCGGGGCTGGGAGCAATCAGCCCCAGCATTTT
CASSMAGAGSNQPQHF
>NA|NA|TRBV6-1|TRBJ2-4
TGTGCCAGCAGTGTAGCCAAAAACATTCAGTACTTC
CASSVAKNIQYF
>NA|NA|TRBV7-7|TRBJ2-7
TGTGCTAGCAGCCCCCAGAGTCTTAGCTACGAGCAGTACTTC
CASSPQSLSYEQYF
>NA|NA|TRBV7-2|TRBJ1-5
TGTGCCAGCAGCCCCCCCCATCAGCCCCAGCATTTT
CASSPPHQPQHF
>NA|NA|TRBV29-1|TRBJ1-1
TGCAGCGTTGGTTCAGGGAGGGATACTGAAGCTTTCTTT
CSVGSGRDTEAFF
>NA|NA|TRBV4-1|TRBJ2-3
TGCGCCAGCAGCCTCGAGGGGCGGGGAGATACGCAGTATTTT
CASSLEGRGDTQYF
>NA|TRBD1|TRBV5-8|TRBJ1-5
TGTGCCAGCAGCTGGCCCGGGACAGCTAGCAATCAGCCCCAGCATTTT
CASSWPGTASNQPQHF